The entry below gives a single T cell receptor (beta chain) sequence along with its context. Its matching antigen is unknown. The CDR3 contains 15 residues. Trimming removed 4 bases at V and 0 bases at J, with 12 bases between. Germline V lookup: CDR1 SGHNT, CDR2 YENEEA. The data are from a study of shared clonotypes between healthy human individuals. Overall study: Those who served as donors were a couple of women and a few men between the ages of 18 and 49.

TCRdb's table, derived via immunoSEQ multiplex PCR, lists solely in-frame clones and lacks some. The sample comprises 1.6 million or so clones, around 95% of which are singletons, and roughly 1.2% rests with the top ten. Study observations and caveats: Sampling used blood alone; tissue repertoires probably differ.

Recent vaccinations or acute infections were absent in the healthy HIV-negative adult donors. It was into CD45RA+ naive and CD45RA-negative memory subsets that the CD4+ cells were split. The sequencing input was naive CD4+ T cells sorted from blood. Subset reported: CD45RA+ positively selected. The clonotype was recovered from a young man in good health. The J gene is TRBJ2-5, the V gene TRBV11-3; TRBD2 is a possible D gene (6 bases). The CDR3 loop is CASSSGGWDQETQYF. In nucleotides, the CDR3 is TGTGCCAGCAGCTCTGGAGGGTGGGACCAAGAGACCCAGTACTTC.